What follows are 32 T cell receptor beta chains derived from one specimen sequenced in a study of response to subunit inactivated influenza vaccine. TCRdb called the RT-PCR reads again in MiXCR, with one record for every CDR3 protein. The data hold fewer than 600,000 distinct CDR3 sequences, with approximately 7.2% observed a single time. The source was PBMCs from blood, collected around 25 months after vaccination. These receptors originate from a man between 50 and 69 years old who received an inactivated influenza vaccine.

This clonotype was found many times. The J gene is TRBJ2-3, the V gene TRBV5-1, with 10 bases aligning to TRBD1. Looked up from germline, CDR1 is SGHRS and CDR2 is YFSETQ. The ends lost 4 bases at V and 1 base at J; junction bases unmatched: 3. This CDR3 has 15 amino acids. CDR3 in amino acids: CASSRGTGGTDTQYF. The CDR3, as DNA: TGCGCCAGCAGCCGAGGGACAGGGGGCACAGATACGCAGTATTTT.

This clonotype was observed many times. The CDR3 coding sequence is TGTGCCAGCAGCCAAGATCGGGAAATTCAGTTCTTC. Amino acids: CASSQDREIQFF. The rearrangement uses TRBV4-2 and TRBJ2-1, with D possibly TRBD2 on 5 matching bases. CDR1 is LGHNA and CDR2 is YNFKEQ in the germline V gene. The CDR3 extends over 12 amino acids. V lost 0 bases and J lost 13, with 10 bases in between.

This clonotype has more than one count but fewer than ten. The V and J genes are TRBV19 and TRBJ2-1, with TRBD1 matching over 7 bases. The CDR3 has 15 amino acids. The J segment lost 4 bases and the V segment lost 3 bases, leaving 6 bases of the junction unmatched. Germline V lookup: CDR1 LNHDA, CDR2 SQIVND (reference sequence). The CDR3 DNA follows: TGTGCCAGTAGTATCGAGGGGGCCGGATACAATGAGCAGTTCTTC. As protein: CASSIEGAGYNEQFF.

This clonotype was recorded a few times. CDR3 sequence: CASSNERGAYEQYF. The CDR3 coding sequence is TGTGCCAGCAGTAATGAGCGGGGAGCCTACGAGCAGTACTTC. The chain has TRBV25-1 and TRBJ2-7; 7 nucleotides line up with TRBD2. CDR3 size: 14 residues. Germline CDR1 and CDR2: MGHDK and SYGVNS. V shed 5 bases, J shed 2 bases, and the junction held 6 bases outside the gene matches.

Many counts were recorded for this clonotype. The gene calls are TRBV5-1 and TRBJ2-5, with 7 bases lining up with TRBD2. The J segment lost 4 bases and the V segment lost 5 bases, leaving 14 bases of the junction unmatched. The CDR3 consists of 16 residues. Germline V lookup: CDR1 SGHRS, CDR2 YFSETQ. CDR3 protein: CASSPGSGGLRETQYF. In nucleotides, the CDR3 is TGCGCCAGCAGTCCGGGATCGGGAGGTTTACGAGAGACCCAGTACTTC.

This clonotype was counted at least ten times. The rearrangement joins TRBV20-1 to TRBJ2-5; no clear D. CDR3 length: 12 amino acids. With 2 bases removed from V and 11 bases from J, the gap between germline ends came to 15 bases. The germline gives CDR1 DFQATT, CDR2 SNEGSKA (reference sequence). The DNA for the CDR3 is TGCAGTGCTAGACTATTGGGGTACGATCAGTACTTC. As protein: CSARLLGYDQYF.

This clonotype was detected a few times. The chain combines TRBV10-3 with TRBJ1-3; TRBD1 might be the D (6 bases). This CDR3 comprises 15 residues. Looked up from germline, CDR1 is ENHRY and CDR2 is SYGVKD. V gave up 3 bases and J gave up 0 bases, with 9 bases separating them. In DNA, the CDR3 is TGTGCCATCAGTGATGCGGGACACTCTGGAAACACCATATATTTT. Residues: CAISDAGHSGNTIYF.

The V gene is TRBV18, the J gene TRBJ2-2; TRBD1 matches 9 bases. J gave up 0 bases and V 4 bases, and 0 bases lay outside the gene matches. The germline V gene has CDR1 KGHSH and CDR2 LQKENI. The CDR3 consists of 15 residues. The CDR3 is CASSRDRANTGELFF. CDR3 coding DNA: TGTGCCAGCTCACGGGACAGGGCGAACACCGGGGAGCTGTTTTTT.

There are a few counts of this clonotype. This chain joins TRBV24-1 and TRBJ2-1; D perhaps matches TRBD1 (6 bases). V lost 0 bases and J 6 bases, leaving 8 bases between the germline ends. The CDR3 contains 14 residues. CDR1 and CDR2 from the germline V gene are KGHDR and SFDVKD. The CDR3 spells CATSDLRRGNEQFF. CDR3 bases: TGTGCCACCAGTGATTTGCGCAGGGGCAATGAGCAGTTCTTC.

This clonotype appeared a few times. The chain recombines TRBV4-3 with TRBJ2-1; 8 bases line up with TRBD2. The CDR3 is made up of 15 amino acids. CDR1 LGHNA and CDR2 YSLEER come from the germline V gene. The trim removed 4 bases at V and 2 bases at J, leaving 4 bases unmatched. The CDR3 loop reads CASSLEREPYNEQFF. The CDR3 bases are TGCGCCAGCAGCCTAGAGCGGGAGCCCTACAATGAGCAGTTCTTC.

Many counts were recorded for this clonotype. V is TRBV12-3 or TRBV12-4 and J is TRBJ2-5, with 14 bases fitting TRBD2. With V trimmed by 5 bases and J by 3 bases, 5 bases remained unmatched. This CDR3 is 16 amino acids long. The CDR3 DNA follows: TGTGCCAGCAGTCCACTGACTAGCGGGGGGGAAGAGACCCAGTACTTC. This sequence encodes CASSPLTSGGEETQYF.

This clonotype was counted at least ten times. V is TRBV24-1 and J is TRBJ1-5; D remains unclear. The germline gives CDR1 KGHDR, CDR2 SFDVKD. The V and J ends lost 4 bases and 11 bases respectively, with 11 bases between them. The CDR3 sequence is 12 residues long. CDR3 DNA sequence: TGTGCCACCAGTGACCCTGCTGGGGCCCAGCATTTT. This gives the protein CATSDPAGAQHF.

This clonotype appeared a few times. The chain uses TRBV10-3 and TRBJ2-5; D may match TRBD1 or TRBD2 (6 bases each). The CDR3 covers 16 residues. V lost 0 bases and J 4 bases, leaving 15 bases between the germline ends. Germline CDR1 is ENHRY and CDR2 is SYGVKD. DNA for the CDR3: TGTGCCATCAGTGAGTCCACGGGGGCGCATGTAGAGACCCAGTACTTC. The encoded protein is CAISESTGAHVETQYF.

This clonotype came up a few times. The rearrangement links TRBV5-1 to TRBJ1-5; TRBD1 agrees at 11 bases. After removal of 4 bases from V and 6 bases from J, the junction contained 9 bases not matched to a gene. Looked up from germline, CDR1 is SGHRS and CDR2 is YFSETQ. The CDR3 sequence is 16 residues long. Written as DNA, the CDR3 is TGCGCCAGCAGCCCCTCAGGCGGGACAGGGGGTCAGCCCCAGCATTTT. Translating gives CASSPSGGTGGQPQHF.

This clonotype has a count of ten or more. V usage is TRBV10-3 and J usage is TRBJ1-2; 7 nucleotides match TRBD1. From germline, CDR1 is ENHRY and CDR2 SYGVKD. The CDR3 totals 13 residues. Germline trimming cut 5 bases from V and 8 bases from J; bases unmatched to any gene: 8. In DNA form, the CDR3 reads TGTGCCATCAGTCCTCGACAGGGAGTAGGCTACACCTTC. It specifies CAISPRQGVGYTF.

This clonotype was counted at least ten times. This chain connects TRBV4-1 to TRBJ2-5; D call uncertain. The V gene's germline CDR1 is MGHRA and CDR2 YSYEKL. The V end was cut by 0 bases, the J end by 5 bases, with 16 bases between. The CDR3 runs to 16 residues. CDR3 DNA sequence: TGCGCCAGCAGCCAAGATCGGGCAGGAAAAGGGGAGACCCAGTACTTC. This codes for CASSQDRAGKGETQYF.

CDR3 nucleotide sequence: TGCGCCAGCAGCCAAGACACAGGGAGTTTTTATGGCTACACCTTC. It yields the protein CASSQDTGSFYGYTF. The chain is built from TRBV4-1 and TRBJ1-2, with D perhaps TRBD1 (6 bases). Trimming left V 0 bases short and J 5 bases short, with 13 bases between. CDR3 length: 15 residues. Germline loops: CDR1 MGHRA, CDR2 YSYEKL.

The chain links TRBV6-2 or TRBV6-3 to TRBJ2-1; D might be TRBD1 (5 bases). The V end lost 8 bases, the J end lost 8 bases, and 16 bases lay between the germline ends. Germline V CDR1 and CDR2: MNHEY, SVGEGT. CDR3 size: 13 residues. In DNA, the CDR3 is TGTGCCAGCGGAAGACAGTTTTTGGATGAGCAGTTCTTC. Protein sequence: CASGRQFLDEQFF.

Many counts were recorded for this clonotype. The rearrangement joins TRBV11-2 to TRBJ2-7; tentatively, D is TRBD2 (5 bases). The germline CDR1 and CDR2 sequences are SGHAT and FQNNGV. The CDR3 totals 14 residues. Trimming took 2 bases from V and 6 from J, leaving 14 bases between them. DNA for the CDR3: TGTGCCAGCAGCTTACTGGGGAGCTCAGGCGAGCAGTACTTC. Translating gives CASSLLGSSGEQYF.

This clonotype was seen many times. The chain combines TRBV11-2 with TRBJ1-2; D may be TRBD1 (5 bases). Germline assignment: CDR1 SGHAT and CDR2 FQNNGV. V lost 1 base and J lost 8, with 8 bases in between. CDR3 size: 12 residues. CDR3 nucleotide sequence: TGTGCCAGCAGCTTAGGGGACTGGGGCTACACCTTC. Its translation: CASSLGDWGYTF.

This clonotype was recorded many times. The rearrangement joins TRBV7-2 to TRBJ1-2, with a possible D match to TRBD1 (5 bases). Trimming took 3 bases from V and 3 from J, leaving 11 bases between them. The CDR3 length is 14 residues. Germline CDR1 reads SGHTA; CDR2 reads FQGNSA. Written as DNA, the CDR3 is TGTGCCAGCAGCTTCGGGCGGGGGGACTATGGCTACACCTTC. Translating gives CASSFGRGDYGYTF.

This clonotype was counted ten times or more. The rearrangement uses TRBV5-1 and TRBJ2-3; 9 nucleotides align to TRBD1. The CDR3 sequence is 16 residues long. In germline, CDR1 is SGHRS, CDR2 YFSETQ. The ends lost 5 bases at V and 1 base at J; junction bases unmatched: 8. The CDR3, as DNA: TGCGCCAGCAGTCTTACAGGGGGCAGAGGCACAGATACGCAGTATTTT. Protein: CASSLTGGRGTDTQYF.

This clonotype has only a few counts. The chain combines TRBV20-1 with TRBJ2-3; the D is unclear. Trimming shortened V by 5 bases and J by 1 base, and 13 bases separated the two germline ends. Germline CDR1 and CDR2: DFQATT and SNEGSKA (reference sequence). CDR3 size: 14 residues. The CDR3 loop reads CSAGTSLGTDTQYF. The CDR3 region has the DNA TGCAGTGCTGGAACCTCCCTGGGCACAGATACGCAGTATTTT.

This clonotype was found a few times. This chain uses TRBV24-1 with TRBJ2-1; 8 bases agree with TRBD1. J was trimmed by 8 bases and V by 3 bases; bases with no gene match: 11. This CDR3 is 16 amino acids long. The V gene's germline CDR1 is KGHDR and CDR2 SFDVKD. The CDR3 spells CATSDVKQGVSYEQFF. As DNA, the CDR3 is TGTGCCACCAGTGATGTAAAACAGGGGGTTTCGTATGAGCAGTTCTTC.

The chain joins TRBV23-1 to TRBJ2-7; maybe TRBD1 (5 bases). TRBV23-1 belongs to the ORF category, with a function that is uncertain. Deletions cut 0 bases from V and 3 bases from J, with 12 bases between. The CDR3 covers 15 residues. DNA of the CDR3: TGCGCCAGCAGTCAATCGGAAGGGGCCCACTACGAGCAGTACTTC. The encoded protein is CASSQSEGAHYEQYF.

This clonotype was observed many times. The chain carries TRBV6-1 and TRBJ2-7, with 9 bases aligning to TRBD1. Germline V CDR1 and CDR2: MNHNS, SASEGT. This CDR3 has 13 residues. With 3 bases clipped from V and 5 bases from J, the junction kept 2 bases outside the gene matches. The CDR3 sequence is CASSEGQGNEQYF. The CDR3 bases are TGTGCCAGCAGTGAGGGACAGGGCAACGAGCAGTACTTC.

This clonotype occurred a few times. The chain couples TRBV6-2 or TRBV6-3 to TRBJ2-5; 10 positions match TRBD1. CDR3 size: 18 residues. The germline CDR1 and CDR2 sequences are MNHEY and SVGEGT. V lost 10 bases to trimming and J lost 1 base; unmatched junction nucleotides: 18. The CDR3 loop reads CATSPGGQGSSGQETQYF. DNA for the CDR3: TGTGCCACCTCGCCAGGGGGACAGGGGTCAAGTGGCCAAGAGACCCAGTACTTC.

This clonotype was picked up many times. The gene calls are TRBV25-1 and TRBJ1-4, with D unresolved. The CDR3 loop spans 11 amino acids. Looked up from germline, CDR1 is MGHDK and CDR2 is SYGVNS. Between the trimmed V and J ends, which lost 5 bases and 7 bases, there was a span of 5 bases. DNA of the CDR3: TGTGCCAGCAGTCGGTTTGAAAAACTGTTTTTT. Its translation is CASSRFEKLFF.

This clonotype showed up just a few times. The chain recombines TRBV4-3 with TRBJ1-6; perhaps TRBD1 as D (5 bases). The CDR3 spans 15 residues. The germline CDR1 and CDR2 sequences are LGHNA and YSLEER. Trimming shortened V by 1 base and J by 10 bases, and 14 bases separated the two germline ends. The CDR3 DNA sequence: TGCGCCAGCAGCCAAGGCAAGGGGTCGGGGTCACCCCTCCACTTT. Translated: CASSQGKGSGSPLHF.

Only a few counts were recorded for this clonotype. This rearrangement joins TRBV7-9 to TRBJ2-5; D is possibly TRBD1 (6 bases). The CDR3 is 14 amino acids. The ends were cut back, 3 bases at V and 7 bases at J, with 15 bases in the middle. CDR1 SEHNR and CDR2 FQNEAQ come from the germline V gene (reference sequence). CDR3 loop: CASSFSGAMRTQYF. As DNA, the CDR3 is TGTGCCAGCAGCTTCTCAGGGGCGATGAGGACCCAGTACTTC.

This clonotype was seen at least ten times. The V call is TRBV6-1, the J call TRBJ2-2; perhaps TRBD2 as D (5 bases). V was cut by 5 bases and J by 8 bases, with 15 bases left in between. Germline lookup yields CDR1 MNHNS and CDR2 SASEGT. This CDR3 comprises 14 residues. In DNA, the CDR3 is TGTGCCAGCAGTCCCAGGACTGGATGGGGGGAGCTGTTTTTT. Translating gives CASSPRTGWGELFF.

In its sample, this clonotype was seen many times. The chain has TRBV20-1 and TRBJ2-7, with D perhaps TRBD2 (6 bases). Per the germline V gene, CDR1 is DFQATT and CDR2 is SNEGSKA (reference sequence). The V end was cut by 6 bases, the J end by 2 bases, with 17 bases between. There are 14 residues in the CDR3. The CDR3 DNA reads TGCAGTGCCCGGTGGGCGGGGAGCACCTACGAGCAGTACTTC. It yields the protein CSARWAGSTYEQYF.